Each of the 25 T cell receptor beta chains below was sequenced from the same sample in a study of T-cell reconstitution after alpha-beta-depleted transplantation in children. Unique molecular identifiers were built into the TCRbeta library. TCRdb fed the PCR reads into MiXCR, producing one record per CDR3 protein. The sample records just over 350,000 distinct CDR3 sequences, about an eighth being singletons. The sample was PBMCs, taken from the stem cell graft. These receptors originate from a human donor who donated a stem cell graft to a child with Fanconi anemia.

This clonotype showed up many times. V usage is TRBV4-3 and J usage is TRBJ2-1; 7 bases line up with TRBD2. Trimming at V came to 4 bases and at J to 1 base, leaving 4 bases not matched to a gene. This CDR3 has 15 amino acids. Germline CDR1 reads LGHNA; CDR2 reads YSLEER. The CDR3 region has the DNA TGCGCCAGCAGCCTCAGCGGGGTTTCCTACAATGAGCAGTTCTTC. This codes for CASSLSGVSYNEQFF.

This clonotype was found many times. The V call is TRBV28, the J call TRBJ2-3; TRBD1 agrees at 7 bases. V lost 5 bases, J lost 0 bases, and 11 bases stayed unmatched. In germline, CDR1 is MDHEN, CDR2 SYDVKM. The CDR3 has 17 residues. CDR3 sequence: CASSPPLTGTSTDTQYF. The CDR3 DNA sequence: TGTGCCAGCAGTCCCCCCCTGACAGGGACAAGCACAGATACGCAGTATTTT.

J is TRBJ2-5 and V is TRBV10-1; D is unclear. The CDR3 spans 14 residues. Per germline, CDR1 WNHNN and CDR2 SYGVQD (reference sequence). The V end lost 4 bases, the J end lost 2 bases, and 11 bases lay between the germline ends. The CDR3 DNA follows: TGCGCCAGCAGTGCTCTAGGAAAACAAGAGACCCAGTACTTC. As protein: CASSALGKQETQYF.

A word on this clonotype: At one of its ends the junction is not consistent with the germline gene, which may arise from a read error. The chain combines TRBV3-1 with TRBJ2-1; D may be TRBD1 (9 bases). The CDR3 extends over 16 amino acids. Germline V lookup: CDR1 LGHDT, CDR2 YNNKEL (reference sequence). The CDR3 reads CAGSQDSGTGTNGQFF. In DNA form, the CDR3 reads TGTGCCGGCAGCCAAGATAGCGGGACAGGGACCAATGGGCAGTTCTTC.

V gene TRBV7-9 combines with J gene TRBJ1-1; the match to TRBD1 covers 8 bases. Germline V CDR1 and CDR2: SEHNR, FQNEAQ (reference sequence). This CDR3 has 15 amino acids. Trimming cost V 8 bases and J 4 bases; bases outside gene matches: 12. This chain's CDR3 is CASEWVDREGTEAFF. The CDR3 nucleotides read TGTGCCAGCGAATGGGTGGACAGGGAGGGCACTGAAGCTTTCTTT.

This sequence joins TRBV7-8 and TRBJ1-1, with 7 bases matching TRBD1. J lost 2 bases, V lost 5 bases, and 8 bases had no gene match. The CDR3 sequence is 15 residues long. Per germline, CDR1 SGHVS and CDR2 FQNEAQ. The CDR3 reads CASSLGTAANTEAFF. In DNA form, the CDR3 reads TGTGCCAGCAGCCTAGGGACAGCAGCAAACACTGAAGCTTTCTTT.

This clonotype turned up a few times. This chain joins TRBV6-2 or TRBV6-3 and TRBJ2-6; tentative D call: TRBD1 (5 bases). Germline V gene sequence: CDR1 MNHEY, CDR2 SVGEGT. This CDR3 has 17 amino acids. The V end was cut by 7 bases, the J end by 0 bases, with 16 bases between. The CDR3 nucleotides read TGTGCCAGCACCTCGACAGATCCACCCTCTGGGGCCAACGTCCTGACTTTC. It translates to CASTSTDPPSGANVLTF.

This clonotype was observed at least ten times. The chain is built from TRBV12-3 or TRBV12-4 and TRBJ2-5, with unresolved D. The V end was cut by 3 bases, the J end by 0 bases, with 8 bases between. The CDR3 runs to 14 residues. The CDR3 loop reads CASSFVIDQETQYF. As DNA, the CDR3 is TGTGCCAGCAGTTTTGTGATAGACCAAGAGACCCAGTACTTC.

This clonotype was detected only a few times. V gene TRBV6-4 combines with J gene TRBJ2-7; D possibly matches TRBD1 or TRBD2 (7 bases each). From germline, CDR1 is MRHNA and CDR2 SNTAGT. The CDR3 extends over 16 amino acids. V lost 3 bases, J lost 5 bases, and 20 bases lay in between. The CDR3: CASSDSVFRGGHEQYF. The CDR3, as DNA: TGTGCCAGCAGTGATTCGGTTTTCAGGGGGGGCCACGAGCAGTACTTC.

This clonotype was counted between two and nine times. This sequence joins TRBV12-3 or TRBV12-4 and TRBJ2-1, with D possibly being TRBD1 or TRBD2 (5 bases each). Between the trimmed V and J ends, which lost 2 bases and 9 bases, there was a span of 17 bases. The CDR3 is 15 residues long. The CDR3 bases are TGTGCCAGCAGTTTATTAGAGGGGCACTGGAGTGAGCAGTTCTTC. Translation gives CASSLLEGHWSEQFF.

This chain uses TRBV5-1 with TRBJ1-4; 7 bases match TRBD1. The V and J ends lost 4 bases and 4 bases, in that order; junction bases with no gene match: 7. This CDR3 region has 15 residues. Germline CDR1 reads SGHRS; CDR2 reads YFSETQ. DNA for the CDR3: TGCGCCAGCAGCCGAGGGACAGTTGATAATGAAAAACTGTTTTTT. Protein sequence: CASSRGTVDNEKLFF.

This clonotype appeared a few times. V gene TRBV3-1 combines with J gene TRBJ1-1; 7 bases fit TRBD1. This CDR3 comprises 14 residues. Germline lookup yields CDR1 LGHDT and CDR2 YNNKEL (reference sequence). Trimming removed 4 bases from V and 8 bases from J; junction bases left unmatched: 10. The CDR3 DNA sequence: TGTGCCAGCAGCCTACGAGGACAGGCTTCAGAAGCTTTCTTT. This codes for CASSLRGQASEAFF. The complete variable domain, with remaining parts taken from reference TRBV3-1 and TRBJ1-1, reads DTAVSQTPKYLVTQMGNDKSIKCEQNLGHDTMYWYKQDSKKFLKIMFSYNNKELIINETVPNRFSPKSPDKAHLNLHINSLELGDSAVYFCASSLRGQASEAFFGQGTRLTVV.

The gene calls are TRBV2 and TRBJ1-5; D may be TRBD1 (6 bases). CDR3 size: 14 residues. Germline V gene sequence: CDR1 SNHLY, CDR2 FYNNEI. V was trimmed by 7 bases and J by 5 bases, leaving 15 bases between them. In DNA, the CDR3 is TGTGCCAGCACCGGGACACTTCCCGATCAGCCCCAGCATTTT. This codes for CASTGTLPDQPQHF. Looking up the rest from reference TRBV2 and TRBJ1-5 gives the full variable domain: EPEVTQTPSHQVTQMGQEVILRCVPISNHLYFYWYRQILGQKVEFLVSFYNNEISEKSEIFDDQFSVERPDGSNFTLKIRSTKLEDSAMYFCASTGTLPDQPQHFGDGTRLSIL.

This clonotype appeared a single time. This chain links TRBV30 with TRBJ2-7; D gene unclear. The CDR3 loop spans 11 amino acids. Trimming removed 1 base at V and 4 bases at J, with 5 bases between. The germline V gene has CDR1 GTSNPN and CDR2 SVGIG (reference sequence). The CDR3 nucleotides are TGTGCCTGGAGTGCCACGTACGAGCAGTACTTC. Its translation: CAWSATYEQYF.

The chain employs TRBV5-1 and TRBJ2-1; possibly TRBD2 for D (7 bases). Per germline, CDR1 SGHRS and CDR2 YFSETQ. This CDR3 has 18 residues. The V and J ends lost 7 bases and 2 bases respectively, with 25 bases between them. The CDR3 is CASSTGLGGQATYNEQFF. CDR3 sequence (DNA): TGCGCCAGCTCTACCGGGCTGGGGGGGCAGGCGACCTACAATGAGCAGTTCTTC.

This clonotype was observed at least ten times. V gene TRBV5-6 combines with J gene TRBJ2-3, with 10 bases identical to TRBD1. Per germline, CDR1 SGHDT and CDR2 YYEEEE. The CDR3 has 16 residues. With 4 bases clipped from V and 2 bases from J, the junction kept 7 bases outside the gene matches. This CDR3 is CASSAETGGPTDTQYF. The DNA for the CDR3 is TGTGCCAGCAGCGCCGAGACAGGGGGCCCCACAGATACGCAGTATTTT.

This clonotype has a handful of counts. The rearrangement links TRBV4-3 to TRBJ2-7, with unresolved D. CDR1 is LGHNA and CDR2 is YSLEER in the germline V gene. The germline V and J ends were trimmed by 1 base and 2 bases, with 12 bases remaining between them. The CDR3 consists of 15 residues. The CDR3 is CASSQVGGSAYEQYF. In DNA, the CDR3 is TGCGCCAGCAGCCAAGTTGGTGGCTCTGCCTACGAGCAGTACTTC.

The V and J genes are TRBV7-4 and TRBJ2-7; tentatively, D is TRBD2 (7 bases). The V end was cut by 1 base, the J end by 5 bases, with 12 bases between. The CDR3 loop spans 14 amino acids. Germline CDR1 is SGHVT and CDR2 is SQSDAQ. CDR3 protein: CASSLGGGGHEQYF. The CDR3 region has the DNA TGTGCCAGCAGCTTAGGAGGGGGAGGGCACGAGCAGTACTTC.

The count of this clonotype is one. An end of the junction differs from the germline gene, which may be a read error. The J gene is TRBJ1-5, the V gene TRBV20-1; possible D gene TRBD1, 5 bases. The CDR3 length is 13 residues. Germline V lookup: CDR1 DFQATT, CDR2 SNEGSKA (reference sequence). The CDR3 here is CSARTTGGQPRHF. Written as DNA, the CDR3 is TGCAGTGCTAGAACCACAGGAGGTCAGCCCCGGCATTTT.

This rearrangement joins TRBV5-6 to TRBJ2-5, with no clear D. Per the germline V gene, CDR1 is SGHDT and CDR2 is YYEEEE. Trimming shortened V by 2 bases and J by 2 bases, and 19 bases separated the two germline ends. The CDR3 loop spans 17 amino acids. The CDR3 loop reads CASSFLLQLGWQETQYF. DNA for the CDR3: TGTGCCAGCAGCTTTCTTCTTCAGTTAGGGTGGCAAGAGACCCAGTACTTC. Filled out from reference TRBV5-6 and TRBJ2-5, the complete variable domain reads DAGVTQSPTHLIKTRGQQVTLRCSPKSGHDTVSWYQQALGQGPQFIFQYYEEEERQRGNFPDRFSGHQFPNYSSELNVNALLLGDSALYLCASSFLLQLGWQETQYFGPGTRLLVL.

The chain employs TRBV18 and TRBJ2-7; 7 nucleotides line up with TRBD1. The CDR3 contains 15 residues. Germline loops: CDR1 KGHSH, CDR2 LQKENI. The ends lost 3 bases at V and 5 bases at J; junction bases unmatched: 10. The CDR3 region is CASSPQYRDRNEQYV. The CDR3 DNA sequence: TGTGCCAGCTCACCGCAATACCGGGACAGAAACGAGCAGTACGTC.

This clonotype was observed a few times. CDR3 DNA: TGTGCCATCAGCTACGACAGAAATCAGCCCCAGCATTTT. Amino acid sequence: CAISYDRNQPQHF. The chain couples TRBV10-3 to TRBJ1-5; D may be TRBD1 (5 bases). CDR3 length: 13 amino acids. Trimming took 6 bases from V and 4 from J, leaving 10 bases between them. From germline, CDR1 is ENHRY and CDR2 SYGVKD.

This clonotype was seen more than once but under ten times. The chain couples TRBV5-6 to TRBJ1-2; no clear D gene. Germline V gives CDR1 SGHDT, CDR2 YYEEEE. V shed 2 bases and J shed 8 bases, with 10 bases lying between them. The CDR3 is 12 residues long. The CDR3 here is CASSFPAVGYTF. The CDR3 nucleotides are TGTGCCAGCAGCTTTCCAGCGGTCGGCTACACCTTC. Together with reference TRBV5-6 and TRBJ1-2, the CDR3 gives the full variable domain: DAGVTQSPTHLIKTRGQQVTLRCSPKSGHDTVSWYQQALGQGPQFIFQYYEEEERQRGNFPDRFSGHQFPNYSSELNVNALLLGDSALYLCASSFPAVGYTFGSGTRLTVV.

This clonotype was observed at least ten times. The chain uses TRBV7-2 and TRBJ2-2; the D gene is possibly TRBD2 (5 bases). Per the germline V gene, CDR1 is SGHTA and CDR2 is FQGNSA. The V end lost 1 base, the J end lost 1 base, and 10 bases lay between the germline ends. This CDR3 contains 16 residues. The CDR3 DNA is TGTGCCAGCAGCTTAGTATTAGGGAGGAACACCGGGGAGCTGTTTTTT. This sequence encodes CASSLVLGRNTGELFF.

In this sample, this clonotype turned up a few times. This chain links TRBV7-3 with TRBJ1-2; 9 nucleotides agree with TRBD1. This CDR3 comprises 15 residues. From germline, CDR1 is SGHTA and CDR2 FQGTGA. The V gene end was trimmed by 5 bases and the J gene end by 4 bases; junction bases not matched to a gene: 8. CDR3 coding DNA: TGTGCCAGCAGCGCCGACGGGACAGGGCTCTATGGCTACACCTTC. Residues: CASSADGTGLYGYTF.